This TCR beta chain stems from a study of CD8 T cells in ankylosing spondylitis. Study-wide points: Earlier literature documents some of the motif variants in reactive arthritis synovial fluid and blood. Reports say disease-linked clones showed up significantly more in matched ankylosing spondylitis synovial fluid. Clones that were linked to disease were CD8+ and were relatively rare in peripheral blood. A TCR beta motif made of eight highly homologous variants seemed typical of ankylosing spondylitis blood.

Making use of molecular barcodes, quantitative 5'-RACE generated TCR beta libraries. TCRdb analysed the 5' RACE reads with MiXCR anew, one entry per CDR3 protein. The sample contains around 140,000 distinct CDR3 sequences, 15% to 20% of which appear only once. CDR1 is MDHEN, CDR2 SYDVKM, per germline. The CDR3 runs to 14 residues. The V and J ends lost 5 bases and 2 bases respectively, with 11 bases between them. Concerning this clonotype itself: Antigen: not known.

The V call is TRBV28, the J call TRBJ2-3, with a tentative D call TRBD2 (6 bases). Sequencing was carried out using blood, either unsorted or a sorted T cell fraction (not recorded which). This receptor was obtained from a male donor with ankylosing spondylitis. The CDR3 bases are TGTGCCAGCAGTGTCACTAGCTTCACAGATACGCAGTATTTT. Translation gives CASSVTSFTDTQYF. Full variable domain (missing parts from reference TRBV28 and TRBJ2-3): DVKVTQSSRYLVKRTGEKVFLECVQDMDHENMFWYRQDPGLGLRLIYFSYDVKMKEKGDIPEGYSVSREKKERFSLILESASTNQTSMYLCASSVTSFTDTQYFGPGTRLTVL.